This TCR beta chain was documented in a study of spatial heterogeneity in lung cancer. This CDR3 region has 15 residues. The V end was cut by 0 bases, the J end by 2 bases, with 12 bases between. CDR1 and CDR2 from the germline V gene are SGDLS and YYNGEE. One entry per CDR3 protein, called by TCRdb with MiXCR from the 5' RACE reads. Of under 75,000 distinct CDR3 sequences listed, approximately 9% are singletons. Described time point: blood at routine non-recurrence follow-up after resection. This clonotype was counted at least ten times. The clonotype was recovered from a female donor with early-stage non-small cell lung cancer. The sample was PBMCs, taken at follow-up. The chain has TRBV9 and TRBJ2-7, with TRBD1 as a possible D gene (6 bases). The CDR3 DNA reads TGTGCCAGCAGCGTAGTTCCAGGGGAAACCTACGAGCAGTACTTC. Its translation is CASSVVPGETYEQYF.